What follows are 30 T cell receptor beta chains derived from one specimen sequenced in a study of CD8 T cells in ankylosing spondylitis. TCRdb passed the 5' RACE reads through MiXCR, listing each CDR3 protein once. The sample has roughly 400,000 distinct CDR3 sequences, around 22% seen once. Study-level findings and limits: Seemingly distinctive of ankylosing spondylitis blood was a TCR beta motif formed by eight highly homologous variants.

The antigens of these receptors remain unknown. The specimen sequenced was blood, either unsorted or a sorted T cell fraction (not recorded which). The receptor source for this set is a male donor with ankylosing spondylitis.

This clonotype was seen a handful of times. CDR3 sequence: CASSGTDSPANEKLFF. CDR3 in DNA: TGTGCCAGCAGCGGCACCGACAGTCCTGCTAATGAAAAACTGTTTTTT. The chain links TRBV6-1 to TRBJ1-4; D might be TRBD1 (5 bases). This CDR3 has 16 residues. Germline V gene data show CDR1 as MNHNS and CDR2 as SASEGT. Trimming pared 6 bases from V and 3 bases from J, leaving 17 bases between.

This clonotype came up a few times. V usage is TRBV6-1 and J usage is TRBJ2-7; no definite D call. Germline lookup yields CDR1 MNHNS and CDR2 SASEGT. V lost 7 bases and J lost 0, with 13 bases in between. CDR3 length equals 14 residues. The CDR3, as DNA: TGTGCCAGCAAACAAGGCAAGCCCTCCTACGAGCAGTACTTC. Amino acids: CASKQGKPSYEQYF.

This clonotype has a handful of counts. The rearrangement joins TRBV4-3 to TRBJ2-7, with 7 bases fitting TRBD2. Germline CDR1 and CDR2: LGHNA and YSLEER. There are 15 residues in the CDR3. V was clipped by 2 bases and J by 4 bases; unmatched bases: 8. Here the CDR3 reads CASSQREAGEYEQYF. CDR3 nucleotides: TGCGCCAGCAGCCAACGAGAGGCGGGAGAGTACGAGCAGTACTTC.

The chain uses TRBV5-1 and TRBJ2-4; 8 nucleotides align to TRBD1. This CDR3 spans 18 amino acids. The germline V gene encodes CDR1 SGHRS and CDR2 YFSETQ. Trimming cost V 0 bases and J 1 base; bases outside gene matches: 9. The CDR3 region is CASSLGQGRLGAKNIQYF. The CDR3 nucleotides read TGCGCCAGCAGCTTGGGACAGGGGCGCCTGGGGGCCAAAAACATTCAGTACTTC.

This chain connects TRBV30 to TRBJ2-2, with 12 nucleotides matching TRBD1. CDR1 and CDR2 from the germline V gene are GTSNPN and SVGIG (reference sequence). CDR3 length: 15 amino acids. The ends lost 5 bases at V and 4 bases at J; junction bases unmatched: 5. The CDR3: CAWGTGGEGTGELFF. Written as DNA, the CDR3 is TGTGCCTGGGGGACAGGGGGCGAGGGCACCGGGGAGCTGTTTTTT.

This clonotype was seen more than once but under ten times. As DNA, the CDR3 is TGTGCCAGCTCACCTTTCTCGGACAGGGAAAATCAGCCCCAGCATTTT. Translating gives CASSPFSDRENQPQHF. The V call is TRBV18, the J call TRBJ1-5; 8 positions agree with TRBD1. Germline trimming cut 3 bases from V and 4 bases from J; bases unmatched to any gene: 8. This CDR3 comprises 16 residues. Looked up from germline, CDR1 is KGHSH and CDR2 is LQKENI.

The chain links TRBV12-3 or TRBV12-4 to TRBJ2-1, with a weak D call TRBD2 (6 bases). Trimming pared 2 bases from V and 9 bases from J, leaving 11 bases between. This CDR3 is built from 13 residues. The CDR3 sequence: CASSLPGGTEQFF. In nucleotides, the CDR3 is TGTGCCAGCAGTTTACCGGGCGGGACTGAGCAGTTCTTC.

The chain has TRBV6-5 and TRBJ1-6, with 10 positions matching TRBD1. Germline CDR1 reads MNHEY; CDR2 reads SVGAGI. V trimming: 1 base; J trimming: 10 bases; junction bases outside the gene matches: 4. The CDR3 has 15 residues. The CDR3 nucleotides are TGTGCCAGCAGTTACTACGGGACAGGGGAATCACCCCTCCACTTT. It specifies CASSYYGTGESPLHF.

This clonotype has a handful of counts. The V and J genes are TRBV20-1 and TRBJ2-3, with 14 bases aligning to TRBD2. V trimming: 6 bases; J trimming: 4 bases; junction bases outside the gene matches: 9. The germline V gene encodes CDR1 DFQATT and CDR2 SNEGSKA (reference sequence). There are 16 residues in the CDR3. CDR3 DNA sequence: TGCAGTGCCACACCGGGACTAGCGGGAGAGGCAGATACGCAGTATTTT. Protein sequence: CSATPGLAGEADTQYF.

CDR3 loop: CASSLWVGENTIYF. Here the CDR3 DNA reads TGTGCCAGCAGTTTATGGGTAGGCGAAAACACCATATATTTT. The chain uses TRBV12-3 or TRBV12-4 and TRBJ1-3, with D hard to call. Trimming pared 2 bases from V and 6 bases from J, leaving 11 bases between. The CDR3 extends over 14 amino acids.

The table lists this clonotype with a few counts. This chain joins TRBV6-2 or TRBV6-3 and TRBJ2-1; 7 bases are a match to TRBD2. This CDR3 spans 23 amino acids. The germline V gene has CDR1 MNHEY and CDR2 SVGEGT. The ends lost 4 bases at V and 4 bases at J; junction bases unmatched: 31. The CDR3 DNA reads TGTGCCAGCAGTTCGGGGTCGGTCGGGCAGACTAGCTCATGTACAATCTTATACAATGAGCAGTTCTTC. As protein: CASSSGSVGQTSSCTILYNEQFF.

The chain recombines TRBV27 with TRBJ2-7; D is ambiguous. V dropped 7 bases and J dropped 0 bases, with 10 bases sitting between them. CDR3 length equals 13 residues. Germline CDR1 and CDR2: MNHEY and SMNVEV (reference sequence). This CDR3 is CASKSIDSYEQYF. CDR3 DNA: TGTGCCAGCAAGTCTATAGACTCCTACGAGCAGTACTTC.

This clonotype was seen a handful of times. This chain uses TRBV10-3 with TRBJ2-2; TRBD1 matches at 9 bases. The V gene end was trimmed by 4 bases and the J gene end by 4 bases; junction bases not matched to a gene: 10. Germline V gene lookup returns CDR1 ENHRY and CDR2 SYGVKD. The CDR3 runs to 17 residues. The CDR3 here is CAISGTPGQGGTGELFF. In nucleotides, the CDR3 is TGTGCCATCAGTGGGACGCCGGGACAGGGTGGCACCGGGGAGCTGTTTTTT.

The chain couples TRBV20-1 to TRBJ2-7, with TRBD2 matching over 11 bases. Trimming took 5 bases from V and 4 from J; bases not matched to a gene: 7. This CDR3 has 14 residues. Germline lookup yields CDR1 DFQATT and CDR2 SNEGSKA (reference sequence). The CDR3 spells CSARIAGGPYEQYF. CDR3 DNA: TGCAGTGCTCGAATAGCGGGAGGGCCTTACGAGCAGTACTTC.

The chain joins TRBV3-1 to TRBJ2-5; a weak D match, TRBD1 (6 bases). V lost 4 bases, J lost 7 bases, and 16 bases lay in between. Germline V gene lookup returns CDR1 LGHDT and CDR2 YNNKEL (reference sequence). This CDR3 has 14 amino acids. The CDR3 loop reads CASSRDTAFWTQYF. The CDR3 DNA reads as TGTGCCAGCAGCCGGGACACGGCATTTTGGACCCAGTACTTC.

The chain recombines TRBV5-1 with TRBJ2-3; D is perhaps TRBD2 (5 bases). The CDR3 contains 15 residues. Germline V gene lookup returns CDR1 SGHRS and CDR2 YFSETQ. Trimming removed 0 bases at V and 3 bases at J, with 11 bases between. The CDR3 DNA is TGCGCCAGCAGCTTGGGGACTGGTTGGACAGATACGCAGTATTTT. Protein: CASSLGTGWTDTQYF.

The chain joins TRBV28 to TRBJ1-4, with 7 bases aligning to TRBD1. In germline, CDR1 is MDHEN, CDR2 SYDVKM. Trimming cost V 6 bases and J 2 bases; bases outside gene matches: 15. This CDR3 has 18 amino acids. The CDR3: CASSRPPPGGPTNEKLFF. CDR3 nucleotide sequence: TGTGCCAGCAGCCGACCCCCCCCAGGGGGGCCGACTAATGAAAAACTGTTTTTT.

This clonotype was observed a handful of times. The gene calls are TRBV7-3 and TRBJ1-6, with 7 nucleotides matching TRBD1. V shed 5 bases, J shed 6 bases, and the junction held 7 bases outside the gene matches. The CDR3 sequence is 15 residues long. Per the germline V gene, CDR1 is SGHTA and CDR2 is FQGTGA. The CDR3 DNA reads TGTGCCAGCAGCGTTAACAGGGGTGCTAATTCACCCCTCCACTTT. It translates to CASSVNRGANSPLHF.

This clonotype was detected only a few times. The rearrangement joins TRBV28 to TRBJ2-1, with TRBD2 matching 7 bases. V dropped 5 bases and J dropped 7; count of bases not matched to a gene: 14. The CDR3 runs 16 residues. The germline CDR1 and CDR2 sequences are MDHEN and SYDVKM. The CDR3 here is CASSPQASGRLNEQFF. Here the CDR3 DNA reads TGTGCCAGCAGTCCCCAGGCTAGCGGTAGATTAAATGAGCAGTTCTTC. Full variable domain (missing parts from reference TRBV28 and TRBJ2-1): DVKVTQSSRYLVKRTGEKVFLECVQDMDHENMFWYRQDPGLGLRLIYFSYDVKMKEKGDIPEGYSVSREKKERFSLILESASTNQTSMYLCASSPQASGRLNEQFFGPGTRLTVL.

This clonotype was counted only a few times. CDR3 in DNA: TGTGCCAGCAGCCCGCGCAGGGCTTCATCCTACGAGCAGTACTTC. It is translated as CASSPRRASSYEQYF. The chain uses TRBV7-9 and TRBJ2-7; a possible D gene is TRBD1 (5 bases). Germline loops: CDR1 SEHNR, CDR2 FQNEAQ (reference sequence). The CDR3 extends over 15 amino acids. V shed 5 bases and J shed 1 base, with 15 bases lying between them. Together with reference TRBV7-9 and TRBJ2-7, the CDR3 gives the full variable domain: DTGVSQNPRHKITKRGQNVTFRCDPISEHNRLYWYRQTLGQGPEFLTYFQNEAQLEKSRLLSDRFSAERPKGSFSTLEIQRTEQGDSAMYLCASSPRRASSYEQYFGPGTRLTVT.

V gene TRBV7-2 combines with J gene TRBJ2-1, with a possible D match to TRBD2 (6 bases). CDR3 size: 16 residues. The V end was cut by 2 bases, the J end by 0 bases, with 11 bases between. The V gene's germline CDR1 is SGHTA and CDR2 FQGNSA. CDR3 residues: CASSLRGRSSYNEQFF. CDR3 in DNA: TGTGCCAGCAGCTTACGTGGGAGGAGCTCCTACAATGAGCAGTTCTTC.

This clonotype was observed a handful of times. The chain carries TRBV4-3 and TRBJ1-6; D gene ambiguous. CDR3 length: 15 residues. V was shortened by 4 bases and J by 3 bases, with 10 bases between the two germline ends. Germline V gene sequence: CDR1 LGHNA, CDR2 YSLEER. The CDR3: CASSREAYYNSPLHF. CDR3 bases: TGCGCCAGCAGCCGCGAAGCGTACTATAATTCACCCCTCCACTTT.

J is TRBJ2-5 and V is TRBV21-1; TRBD1, the table's D call, was not compared with the DNA. TRBV21-1 is listed as a pseudogene. The length of the CDR3 is 11 residues. DNA of the CDR3: TGTGCCAGGACAGGGCAGGGTTCCCAGTACTTC. Its protein product is CARTGQGSQYF.

This clonotype turned up a few times. The J gene is TRBJ2-1, the V gene TRBV4-2; TRBD2 aligns across 11 bases. CDR3 length: 19 residues. Per the germline V gene, CDR1 is LGHNA and CDR2 is YNFKEQ. V lost 0 bases, J lost 7 bases, and 14 bases stayed unmatched. CDR3 in amino acids: CASSQDTSGRLAGGNEQFF. DNA for the CDR3: TGTGCCAGCAGCCAAGACACCTCCGGACGCTTAGCGGGAGGGAATGAGCAGTTCTTC.

In its sample, this clonotype was seen a few times. V gene TRBV20-1 combines with J gene TRBJ2-5; TRBD1 is a possible D gene (6 bases). The V gene lost 1 base and the J gene lost 5 bases, with 14 bases spanning the gap. Germline lookup yields CDR1 DFQATT and CDR2 SNEGSKA (reference sequence). CDR3 length equals 14 residues. The CDR3 loop reads CSARVFPGAETQYF. The CDR3 DNA reads as TGCAGTGCTAGAGTGTTCCCAGGGGCGGAGACCCAGTACTTC.

This clonotype was counted between two and nine times. The rearrangement uses TRBV6-1 and TRBJ2-7; the D is unclear. The CDR3 contains 16 residues. V was clipped by 2 bases and J by 2 bases, with 16 bases between them. Germline lookup yields CDR1 MNHNS and CDR2 SASEGT. DNA of the CDR3: TGTGCCAGCAGTGAACCCATATTAGATCCTACCTACGAGCAGTACTTC. Protein product: CASSEPILDPTYEQYF.

This clonotype was counted between two and nine times. This chain uses TRBV5-1 with TRBJ1-5, with D possibly TRBD1 on 5 matching bases. The CDR3 is 14 amino acids. The V gene lost 3 bases and the J gene lost 3 bases, with 10 bases spanning the gap. Germline lookup yields CDR1 SGHRS and CDR2 YFSETQ. The CDR3: CASSWDFPNQPQHF. The CDR3 DNA follows: TGCGCCAGCAGCTGGGACTTCCCCAATCAGCCCCAGCATTTT.

This chain uses TRBV18 with TRBJ2-5, with D possibly being TRBD1 (7 bases). There are 15 residues in the CDR3. Germline assignment: CDR1 KGHSH and CDR2 LQKENI. V was pared by 6 bases and J by 2 bases, with 16 bases between. The chain's CDR3 is CASSEGQLTQETQYF. The DNA for the CDR3 is TGTGCCAGCTCGGAGGGACAGCTCACTCAAGAGACCCAGTACTTC.

The gene calls are TRBV12-3 or TRBV12-4 and TRBJ1-4; tentatively, D is TRBD1 (5 bases). V gave up 5 bases and J gave up 7 bases, with 11 bases separating them. This CDR3 is 13 amino acids long. The CDR3 region is CASSGGNGEKLFF. As DNA, the CDR3 is TGTGCCAGCAGTGGGGGAAATGGTGAAAAACTGTTTTTT.

The rearrangement uses TRBV20-1 and TRBJ2-7, with TRBD1 identical over 9 bases. Germline CDR1 DFQATT, CDR2 SNEGSKA (reference sequence). Unmatched junction bases numbered 7, after V lost 5 bases and J lost 2 bases. This CDR3 spans 14 amino acids. CDR3 nucleotide sequence: TGCAGTGCTCTCCGGGACAGGGCCACCTACGAGCAGTACTTC. Translated: CSALRDRATYEQYF.